These 7 T cell receptor beta chains were sequenced from one sample in a study of regulatory T cells in long-lasting Graves disease. For TCR beta, libraries came from iRepertoire HTBI primers and Arm-PCR of CDR3 regions. Via MiXCR, TCRdb re-called the multiplex PCR reads, giving one row per CDR3 protein. The table includes hundreds of thousands of distinct CDR3 sequences, 20% to 25% detected once. The time point here: persistent/refractory GD, antithyroid drugs over 5 years with positive TRAb. PBMCs were the source of the RNA used for TCR sequencing. Sequenced material: peripheral blood mononuclear cells (PBMCs), taken when the disease was refractory, from a patient treated with antithyroid drugs. These TCRs come from a female donor with Graves disease.

This clonotype was detected only a few times. The genes are TRBV20-1 and TRBJ2-3, with 7 bases fitting TRBD2. V lost 6 bases to trimming and J lost 2 bases; unmatched junction nucleotides: 8. CDR3 length: 14 amino acids. Germline V lookup: CDR1 DFQATT, CDR2 SNEGSKA (reference sequence). The CDR3 DNA is TGCAGTGCAAGCGGGGACGTGATCACAGATACGCAGTATTTT. Residues: CSASGDVITDTQYF.

This clonotype was observed a few times. This rearrangement joins TRBV3-1 to TRBJ2-7; tentative D call: TRBD1 (6 bases). CDR3 size: 13 residues. The germline gives CDR1 LGHDT, CDR2 YNNKEL (reference sequence). The V gene lost 4 bases and the J gene lost 7 bases, with 14 bases spanning the gap. The CDR3 DNA reads as TGTGCCAGCAGCCCCGACCGGACAGATGAGCAGTACTTC. It yields the protein CASSPDRTDEQYF.

The chain carries TRBV4-1 and TRBJ2-7, with 10 bases matching TRBD1. The length of the CDR3 is 16 residues. Germline V gene sequence: CDR1 MGHRA, CDR2 YSYEKL. With V trimmed by 2 bases and J by 2 bases, 6 bases remained unmatched. The CDR3: CASSQPTGGRPYEQYF. CDR3 sequence (DNA): TGCGCCAGCAGCCAACCGACAGGGGGCAGACCCTACGAGCAGTACTTC.

A single count supports this clonotype. Being one base from a much bigger clone, this may be a read error. The rearrangement uses TRBV6-1 and TRBJ2-5, with TRBD2 as a possible D gene (5 bases). V dropped 5 bases and J dropped 3 bases, with 16 bases sitting between them. The CDR3 is made up of 15 amino acids. Per germline, CDR1 MNHNS and CDR2 SASEGT. CDR3 sequence reads: CASSHGVTTEETQYF. The CDR3 bases are TGTGCCAGCAGTCACGGGGTGACAACAGAAGAGACCCAGTACTTC.

This clonotype was detected ten times or more. The CDR3 spells CASGLAGTEAFF. As DNA, the CDR3 is TGTGCCAGCGGACTTGCCGGCACTGAAGCTTTCTTT. The V gene is TRBV12-3 or TRBV12-4, the J gene TRBJ1-1; D ambiguous. This CDR3 is 12 amino acids long. Trimming took 8 bases from V and 4 from J, leaving 11 bases between them.

J is TRBJ2-1 and V is TRBV6-2 or TRBV6-3; perhaps TRBD1 as D (5 bases). V shed 2 bases and J shed 0 bases, with 11 bases lying between them. CDR1 is MNHEY and CDR2 is SVGEGT in the germline V gene. The CDR3 extends over 16 amino acids. Here the CDR3 reads CASSYRQGSSYNEQFF. The CDR3 region has the DNA TGTGCCAGCAGTTACAGGCAGGGAAGCTCCTACAATGAGCAGTTCTTC.

The gene calls are TRBV24-1 and TRBJ2-3; D unclear. This CDR3 region has 13 residues. The V and J ends lost 5 bases and 1 base respectively, with 6 bases between them. CDR1 KGHDR and CDR2 SFDVKD come from the germline V gene. CDR3 nucleotides: TGTGCCACCAGTGCCCCGGGCACAGATACGCAGTATTTT. As protein: CATSAPGTDTQYF.